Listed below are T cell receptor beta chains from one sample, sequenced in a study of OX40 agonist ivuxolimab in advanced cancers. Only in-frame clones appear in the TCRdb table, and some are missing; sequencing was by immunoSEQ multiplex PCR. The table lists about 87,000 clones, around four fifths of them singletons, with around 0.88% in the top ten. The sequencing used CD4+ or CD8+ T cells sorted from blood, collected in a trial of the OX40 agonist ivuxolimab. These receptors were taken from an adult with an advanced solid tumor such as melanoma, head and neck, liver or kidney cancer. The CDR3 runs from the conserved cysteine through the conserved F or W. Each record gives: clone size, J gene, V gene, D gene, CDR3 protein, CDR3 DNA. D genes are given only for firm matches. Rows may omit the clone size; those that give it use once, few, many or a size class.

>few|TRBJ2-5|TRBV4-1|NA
CASSQFRGETQYF
TGCGCCAGCAGCCAATTCCGAGGAGAGACCCAGTACTTC
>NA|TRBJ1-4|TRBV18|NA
CASSPLGRGSNEKLFF
TGTGCCAGCTCACCCCTAGGGCGGGGGTCTAATGAAAAACTGTTTTTT
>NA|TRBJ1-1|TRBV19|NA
CASSPRNRVRTEAFF
TGTGCCAGTAGTCCACGCAACAGGGTTCGCACTGAAGCTTTCTTT
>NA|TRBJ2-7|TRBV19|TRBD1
CASSPEDRVAEQYF
TGTGCCAGTAGTCCTGAAGACAGGGTCGCCGAGCAGTACTTC
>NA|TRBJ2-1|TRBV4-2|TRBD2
CASSQEGSGGAGEQFF
TGTGCCAGCAGCCAAGAAGGTAGCGGGGGGGCCGGTGAGCAGTTCTTC
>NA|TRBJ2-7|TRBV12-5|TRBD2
CASGLTAGGIYEQYF
TGTGCTAGTGGTTTGACAGCGGGGGGGATCTACGAGCAGTACTTC
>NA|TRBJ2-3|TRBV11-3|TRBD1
CASSLEVTGGTDTQYF
TGTGCCAGCAGCTTAGAAGTCACAGGGGGCACAGATACGCAGTATTTT
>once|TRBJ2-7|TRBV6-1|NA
CASRGDGGVEEQYF
TGTGCCAGCAGGGGGGACGGCGGAGTGGAGGAGCAGTACTTC
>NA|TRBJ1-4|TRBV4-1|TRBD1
CASSASPGQGAVNEKLFF
TGCGCCAGCAGCGCTAGTCCGGGACAGGGGGCGGTTAATGAAAAACTGTTTTTT
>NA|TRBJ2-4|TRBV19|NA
CASSPRGYDIQYF
TGTGCCAGTAGTCCGAGGGGGTACGACATTCAGTACTTC
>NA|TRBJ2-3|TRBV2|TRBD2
CASSEGLAGALDTDTQYF
TGTGCCAGCAGTGAGGGACTAGCGGGGGCCCTCGACACAGATACGCAGTATTTT
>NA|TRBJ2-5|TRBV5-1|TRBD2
CASSAGTSGEVGYQETQYF
TGCGCCAGCAGCGCCGGGACTAGCGGGGAGGTCGGGTACCAAGAGACCCAGTACTTC
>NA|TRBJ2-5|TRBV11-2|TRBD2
CASSGTREYF
TGTGCCAGCAGCGGGACTAGAGAGTACTTC
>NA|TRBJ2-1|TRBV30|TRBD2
CAWSKAGAYNEQFF
TGTGCCTGGAGTAAGGCGGGGGCCTACAATGAGCAGTTCTTC
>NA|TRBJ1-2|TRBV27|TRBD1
CASSFGGQGTGYTF
TGTGCCAGCAGTTTTGGGGGACAGGGGACCGGCTACACCTTC
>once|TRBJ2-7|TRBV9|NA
CASSPDIRGSSGEQYF
TGTGCCAGCAGCCCCGATATAAGGGGAAGTTCGGGCGAGCAGTACTTC
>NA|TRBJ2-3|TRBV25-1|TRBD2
CASSERLAGGSSTDTQYF
TGTGCCAGCAGTGAAAGACTAGCGGGGGGCTCTAGCACAGATACGCAGTATTTT
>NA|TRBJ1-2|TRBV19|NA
CASSTTDKRYGYTF
TGTGCCAGTAGTACCACTGACAAGAGGTATGGCTACACCTTC
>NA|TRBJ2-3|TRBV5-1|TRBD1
CASSLGDREFRYTQYF
TGCGCCAGCAGCTTAGGGGACAGGGAGTTTCGATATACGCAGTATTTT
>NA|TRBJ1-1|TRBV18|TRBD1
CASSPRVGQGGGTEAFF
TGTGCCAGCTCACCGAGGGTAGGACAGGGAGGAGGTACTGAAGCTTTCTTT
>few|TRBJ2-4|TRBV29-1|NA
CSVHTSGRENIQYF
TGCAGCGTCCATACTAGTGGCAGGGAAAACATTCAGTACTTC
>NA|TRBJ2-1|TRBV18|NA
CAGGSSYNEQFF
TGTGCCGGGGGCTCTTCCTACAATGAGCAGTTCTTC
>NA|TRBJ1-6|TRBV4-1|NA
CASSRPQGTGSPLHF
TGCGCCAGCAGCCGACCGCAGGGGACGGGTTCACCCCTCCACTTT
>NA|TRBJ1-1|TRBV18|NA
CASSPAGRNTEAFF
TGTGCCAGCTCACCGGCAGGGAGGAATACTGAAGCTTTCTTT
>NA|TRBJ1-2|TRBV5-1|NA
CASSQTLGAPGGYTF
TGCGCCAGCAGCCAGACGTTGGGGGCCCCAGGCGGCTACACCTTC
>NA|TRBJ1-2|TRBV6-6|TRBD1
CASRSAQGANDYGYTF
TGTGCCAGCCGAAGCGCACAGGGGGCGAATGACTATGGCTACACCTTC
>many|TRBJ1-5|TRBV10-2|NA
CASSSTASNQPQHF
TGCGCCAGCAGCAGCACAGCCTCCAATCAGCCCCAGCATTTT
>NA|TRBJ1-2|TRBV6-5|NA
CASSTTPGTNYGYTF
TGTGCCAGCAGCACAACGCCGGGGACTAACTATGGCTACACCTTC
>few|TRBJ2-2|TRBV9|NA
CASSPRTTGELFF
TGTGCCAGCAGCCCCCGAACCACCGGGGAGCTGTTTTTT
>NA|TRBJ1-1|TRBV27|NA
CASSNIQGNTEAFF
TGTGCCAGCAGTAATATACAGGGGAACACTGAAGCTTTCTTT
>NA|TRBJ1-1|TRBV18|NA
CASSPPLDRTRGTEAFF
TGTGCCAGCTCACCGCCCCTCGACAGGACTAGGGGCACTGAAGCTTTCTTT
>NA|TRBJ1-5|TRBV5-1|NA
CASSPQGLQPQHF
TGCGCCAGCAGCCCACAGGGTCTTCAGCCCCAGCATTTT
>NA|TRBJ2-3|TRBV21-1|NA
CASSKRRGRADTQYF
TGTGCCAGCAGCAAGAGGCGGGGGCGGGCGGATACGCAGTATTTT
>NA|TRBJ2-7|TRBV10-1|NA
CASNFYEQYF
TGCGCCAGCAATTTCTACGAGCAGTACTTC
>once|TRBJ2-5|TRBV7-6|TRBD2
CASSLIGGGPETQYF
TGTGCCAGCAGCTTAATCGGCGGGGGGCCCGAGACCCAGTACTTC
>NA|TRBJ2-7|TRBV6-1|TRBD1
CASSPKQGQAHEQYF
TGTGCCAGCAGCCCAAAACAGGGACAGGCTCACGAGCAGTACTTC
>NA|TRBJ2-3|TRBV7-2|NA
CASSKQVTDTQYF
TGTGCCAGCAGCAAACAAGTCACAGATACGCAGTATTTT
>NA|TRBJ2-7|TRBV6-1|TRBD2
CAAKTSGALYEQYF
TGTGCCGCCAAGACTAGCGGGGCACTATACGAGCAGTACTTC
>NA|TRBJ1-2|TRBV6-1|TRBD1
CASRMGTALLYGYTF
TGTGCCAGCAGGATGGGGACAGCTTTGTTGTATGGCTACACCTTC
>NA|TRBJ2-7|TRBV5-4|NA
CASSPLLYEQYF
TGTGCCAGCAGCCCCCTCCTCTACGAGCAGTACTTC
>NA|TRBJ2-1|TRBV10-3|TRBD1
CAIGTGQYNEQFF
TGTGCCATAGGGACAGGGCAATACAATGAGCAGTTCTTC
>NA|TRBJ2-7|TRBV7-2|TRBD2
CASSSRTSYYEQYF
TGTGCCAGCAGCTCCAGGACTAGCTACTACGAGCAGTACTTC
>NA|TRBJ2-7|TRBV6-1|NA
CASSMLGPAYEQYF
TGTGCCAGCAGTATGTTAGGTCCAGCCTACGAGCAGTACTTC
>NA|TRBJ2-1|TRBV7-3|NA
CASSKLTYNEQFF
TGTGCCAGCAGCAAACTAACTTACAATGAGCAGTTCTTC
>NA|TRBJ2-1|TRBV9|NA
CASSPRGQGMYNEQFF
TGTGCCAGCAGCCCCCGAGGGCAGGGAATGTACAATGAGCAGTTCTTC
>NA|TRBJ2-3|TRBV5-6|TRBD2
CASSLKRGYTDTQYF
TGTGCCAGCAGCCTCAAGCGGGGGTACACAGATACGCAGTATTTT
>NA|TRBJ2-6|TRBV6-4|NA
CASSEVSGDLSGANVLTF
TGTGCCAGCAGTGAGGTGTCAGGGGACCTCTCTGGGGCCAACGTCCTGACTTTC
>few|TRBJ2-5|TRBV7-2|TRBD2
CASSRLGTIQETQYF
TGTGCCAGCAGCAGACTCGGGACTATCCAAGAGACCCAGTACTTC
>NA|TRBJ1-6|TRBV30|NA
CAWSVVAGGGSPLHF
TGTGCCTGGAGTGTAGTTGCCGGGGGAGGTTCACCCCTCCACTTT
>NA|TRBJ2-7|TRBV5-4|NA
CASSSRQDTYEQYF
TGTGCCAGCAGCTCCAGACAGGATACCTACGAGCAGTACTTC